Listed below are T cell receptor beta chains from one sample, sequenced in a study of cytomegalovirus exposure and HLA in healthy donors. Profiled with immunoSEQ multiplex PCR; TCRdb holds only in-frame clones, not every one. The sample contains roughly 77,000 clones, about 73% of which appear only once. The sample comprised PBMCs. Every receptor here comes from a man in his forties or fifties in good health and CMV-seronegative. Both conserved end residues are part of each CDR3.

J gene | V gene | CDR3 protein
TRBJ2-1 | TRBV19 | CATGREATYNEQFF
TRBJ2-3 | TRBV7-9 | CASSSWASGRETTDTQYF
TRBJ1-4 | TRBV5-5 | CASNRDLNEKLFF
TRBJ2-5 | TRBV5-1 | CASSPGLAEETQYF
TRBJ1-2 | TRBV19 | CASNPGGPYYGYTF
TRBJ2-2 | TRBV28 | CASSALGVGELFF
TRBJ1-4 | TRBV28 | CASKQGAPNEKLFF
TRBJ2-4 | TRBV7-3 | CASSSPGLGDIQYF
TRBJ2-2 | TRBV6-6 | CASRRTSRNTGELFF
TRBJ1-4 | TRBV28 | CASSLVQGYEKLFF
TRBJ2-3 | TRBV7-9 | CASSPVRGDRAMTDTQYF
TRBJ1-5 | TRBV19 | CASSRPDRNQPQHF
TRBJ2-2 | TRBV5-1 | CASSPLGSGDTGELFF
TRBJ2-5 | TRBV7-9 | CASRQNSIETQYF
TRBJ2-2 | TRBV11-2 | CASSLGTHTGELFF
TRBJ2-1 | TRBV7-9 | CASSLVSGLTGYEQFF
TRBJ1-3 | TRBV25-1 | CASSEYGGSSGNTIYF
TRBJ1-2 | TRBV7-2 | CASSLGGQEGYTF
TRBJ2-3 | TRBV4-3 | CASSQEPVGASTDTQYF
TRBJ2-7 | TRBV4-1 | CASSQVRVLAASYEQYF
TRBJ2-2 | TRBV27 | CASSRQRTGELFF
TRBJ1-5 | TRBV19 | CASGPTGFNQPQHF
TRBJ2-7 | TRBV7-2 | CASSPKGVGTLYEQYF
TRBJ2-2 | TRBV29-1 | CSVLAGGSGELFF
TRBJ2-5 | TRBV5-1 | CASNRRGETQYF
TRBJ1-4 | TRBV5-1 | CASSLGTGTNEKLFF
TRBJ1-3 | TRBV28 | CASTLPVFGNTIYF
TRBJ1-5 | TRBV15 | CATSREGTGDQPQHF
TRBJ2-3 | TRBV29-1 | CSVAARETGPPDTQYF
TRBJ1-1 | TRBV7-9 | CASSLDTGTEKAFF
TRBJ2-1 | TRBV6-1 | CASSEAPLAGVNEQFF
TRBJ2-2 | TRBV19 | CASSMGAGELFF
TRBJ1-2 | TRBV28 | CASSLSQVSYYGYTF
TRBJ1-2 | TRBV7-9 | CASSSTDRDPPNYGYTF
TRBJ1-2 | TRBV28 | CASSPKRGYGYTF
TRBJ1-1 | TRBV28 | CASSLPPRGGTEAFF
TRBJ2-1 | TRBV7-9 | CASTPTRLELSNEQFF
TRBJ2-3 | TRBV19 | CASSILQGLKTVVGTDTQYF
TRBJ2-5 | TRBV9 | CASSPGLAGLTTQETQYF
TRBJ2-7 | TRBV2 | CASDRTGEISYEQYF